The rows below give T cell receptor beta chains drawn from one sample of a study of STAT5B mutations in CD4+ large granular lymphocyte leukemia. Profiled with immunoSEQ multiplex PCR; TCRdb holds only in-frame clones, not every one. Seen here are some 7,700 clones, 89% observed once, and the top ten hold around 50%. The sequencing sample was made of PBMCs. These receptor sequences come from a woman in her seventies with CD4+ T-cell large granular lymphocyte leukemia. The CDR3 runs from the conserved cysteine through the conserved F or W. D genes are given only for firm matches. The size field is filled for only some rows; it gives once, few, many or a size class.

j_gene	len	abundance	v_gene	d_gene	CDR3aa	CDR3nt
TRBJ2-5	13	.	TRBV2	TRBD2	CASGLGGGETQYF	TGTGCCAGCGGGTTGGGCGGGGGAGAGACCCAGTACTTC
TRBJ1-5	20	.	TRBV21-1	.	CASRVKGTGAKSLSNQPQHF	TGTGCCAGCAGGGTAAAGGGGACAGGGGCGAAATCCCTTAGCAATCAGCCCCAGCATTTT
TRBJ1-2	12	.	TRBV2	.	CASRAGAGGYTF	TGTGCCAGCAGGGCGGGTGCTGGGGGCTACACCTTC
TRBJ2-4	15	.	TRBV19	.	CASTRRGADKNIQYF	TGTGCCAGTACCCGGAGGGGCGCAGACAAAAACATTCAGTACTTC
TRBJ1-1	16	.	TRBV29-1	.	CSARTVPGAGNTEAFF	TGCAGCGCGAGAACGGTCCCAGGGGCCGGGAATACTGAAGCTTTCTTT
TRBJ2-7	12	.	TRBV7-2	.	CASSPSGPGQYF	TGTGCCAGCAGCCCTTCGGGGCCGGGACAGTACTTC
TRBJ2-1	14	.	TRBV9	.	CASSVEMGGNEQFF	TGTGCCAGCAGCGTAGAAATGGGGGGCAATGAGCAGTTCTTC
TRBJ2-2	15	.	TRBV7-3	TRBD1	CASSSQGANTGELFF	TGTGCCAGCAGCTCCCAGGGGGCCAACACCGGGGAGCTGTTTTTT
TRBJ1-1	13	once	TRBV10-3	TRBD1	CAIRGTGLSEAFF	TGTGCCATCAGGGGGACAGGGCTTTCCGAAGCTTTCTTT
TRBJ1-2	13	.	TRBV6-5	.	CATRAPGDYGYTF	TGTGCCACGAGGGCCCCCGGTGACTATGGCTACACCTTC
TRBJ2-1	12	.	TRBV30	.	CAWSHRNDEQFF	TGTGCCTGGAGCCACAGGAACGATGAGCAGTTCTTC
TRBJ1-5	17	.	TRBV2	.	CASSEVMWVISNQPQHF	TGTGCCAGCAGTGAGGTCATGTGGGTGATTAGCAATCAGCCCCAGCATTTT
TRBJ2-7	16	.	TRBV9	TRBD1	CASSVGSTGVYGEQYF	TGTGCCAGCAGCGTGGGGTCCACAGGGGTGTACGGAGAGCAGTACTTC
TRBJ1-1	14	.	TRBV5-1	TRBD1	CASSLAQGATEAFF	TGCGCCAGCAGCTTGGCACAGGGGGCGACTGAAGCTTTCTTT
TRBJ1-6	15	.	TRBV25-1	TRBD1	CASSGQGAGNSPLHF	TGTGCCAGCAGTGGTCAGGGGGCCGGCAATTCACCCCTCCACTTT
TRBJ2-5	15	.	TRBV11-2	.	CASSKDNWSGETQYF	TGTGCCAGCAGCAAGGACAACTGGTCCGGGGAGACCCAGTACTTC
TRBJ1-6	16	.	TRBV5-4	.	CASSPRAGGNNSPLHF	TGTGCCAGCAGCCCCAGAGCGGGGGGCAATAATTCACCCCTCCACTTT
TRBJ2-1	14	.	TRBV6-1	TRBD1	CASRTGGSYNEQFF	TGTGCCAGCAGAACAGGGGGCTCCTACAATGAGCAGTTCTTC
TRBJ2-5	13	.	TRBV30	.	CAWSAGFQETQYF	TGTGCCTGGAGTGCGGGATTTCAAGAGACCCAGTACTTC
TRBJ1-5	15	.	TRBV6-1	.	CASSEGGVLNQPQHF	TGTGCCAGCAGTGAAGGGGGGGTTCTCAATCAGCCCCAGCATTTT
TRBJ2-1	15	.	TRBV5-6	TRBD1	CASSFGQVLINEQFF	TGTGCCAGCAGCTTTGGACAGGTATTAATCAATGAGCAGTTCTTC
TRBJ1-4	15	.	TRBV7-3	.	CASSAGWQLNEKLFF	TGTGCCAGCAGCGCAGGGTGGCAGCTCAATGAAAAACTGTTTTTT
TRBJ1-1	13	.	TRBV5-5	.	CASSVDTNTEAFF	TGTGCCAGCAGCGTCGACACGAACACTGAAGCTTTCTTT
TRBJ1-2	12	.	TRBV29-1	.	CSAGTYGGGYTF	TGCAGCGCGGGGACATACGGGGGGGGCTACACCTTC
TRBJ1-5	15	.	TRBV6-6	.	CASRGGQLRNQPQHF	TGTGCCAGCAGGGGCGGACAGCTGAGAAATCAGCCCCAGCATTTT
TRBJ2-2	15	.	TRBV5-1	.	CASSLQGPNTGELFF	TGCGCCAGCAGCTTGCAGGGGCCAAACACCGGGGAGCTGTTTTTT
TRBJ2-3	15	.	TRBV11-3	TRBD1	CASSSGQSTLDTQYF	TGTGCCAGCAGCTCGGGACAGTCTACTTTGGATACGCAGTATTTT
TRBJ2-1	15	.	TRBV6-4	.	CASSSLGTARAEQFF	TGTGCCAGCAGTTCCCTCGGGACTGCACGGGCCGAGCAGTTCTTC
TRBJ1-6	15	.	TRBV7-2	TRBD1	CASSREDRVASPLHF	TGTGCCAGCAGCCGAGAGGACAGGGTGGCTTCACCCCTCCACTTT
TRBJ1-4	15	few	TRBV7-9	.	CASSPSFSRGEKLFF	TGTGCCAGCAGCCCGAGTTTCTCAAGGGGTGAAAAACTGTTTTTT
TRBJ1-1	14	few	TRBV7-9	TRBD1	CASSLRQGDGEAFF	TGTGCCAGCAGCCTACGACAGGGGGACGGTGAAGCTTTCTTT
TRBJ2-5	18	.	TRBV7-7	TRBD2	CASSLAISGGPNEGTQYF	TGTGCTAGCAGCTTAGCCATCAGCGGGGGGCCCAACGAAGGGACCCAGTACTTC
TRBJ2-3	16	.	TRBV15	TRBD2	CATSRGRLALADTQYF	TGTGCCACCAGCAGAGGGCGACTAGCTCTCGCAGATACGCAGTATTTT